These 23 T cell receptor beta chains came from one sample sequenced in a study of shared clonotypes between healthy human individuals. Measured with immunoSEQ multiplex PCR; TCRdb has only the in-frame clones, and not every one. The sample records fewer than 400,000 clones, approximately 79% being singletons. Sequenced: memory CD4+ T cells sorted from blood. Described subset: CD45RA-negative fraction. The receptors shown here come from a man younger than 40 in good health.

A single count supports this clone. The chain joins TRBV9 to TRBJ2-2; 8 bases map to TRBD2. Trimming removed 0 bases from V and 6 bases from J; junction bases left unmatched: 10. Germline V gene lookup returns CDR1 SGDLS and CDR2 YYNGEE. The CDR3 sequence is 17 residues long. CDR3 nucleotide sequence: TGTGCCAGCAGCGTAGGGGGAGCGGGAGTAATCCCCGGGGAGCTGTTTTTT. Protein product: CASSVGGAGVIPGELFF.

This clone was observed a single time. The V and J genes are TRBV9 and TRBJ2-3, with D perhaps matching TRBD2 (5 bases). Germline V gene data show CDR1 as SGDLS and CDR2 as YYNGEE. The CDR3 contains 15 residues. V lost 7 bases, J lost 4 bases, and 19 bases lay in between. This CDR3 is CASGETLGEADTQYF. The DNA of the CDR3 is TGTGCCAGCGGAGAGACTTTGGGAGAGGCAGATACGCAGTATTTT.

This chain joins TRBV5-1 and TRBJ2-1; D not resolved. Germline V gene lookup returns CDR1 SGHRS and CDR2 YFSETQ. The ends were cut back, 1 base at V and 3 bases at J, with 11 bases in the middle. The CDR3 sequence is 15 residues long. CDR3 DNA sequence: TGCGCCAGCAGCTTGTACCTGTATGACTACAATGAGCAGTTCTTC. Its translation: CASSLYLYDYNEQFF.

The rearrangement uses TRBV7-9 and TRBJ1-5; D perhaps matches TRBD1 (6 bases). Germline values: CDR1 SEHNR, CDR2 FQNEAQ (reference sequence). The CDR3 has 17 amino acids. Deletions cut 1 base from V and 0 bases from J, with 13 bases between. The CDR3 here is CASSLGGGTNSNQPQHF. CDR3 DNA sequence: TGTGCCAGCAGCTTAGGCGGGGGCACCAATAGCAATCAGCCCCAGCATTTT.

This clone was counted between two and nine times. The genes are TRBV7-9 and TRBJ2-3, with 9 bases aligning to TRBD1. Germline V gene sequence: CDR1 SEHNR, CDR2 FQNEAQ (reference sequence). The CDR3 consists of 19 residues. V was clipped by 5 bases and J by 7 bases; unmatched bases: 22. CDR3 in DNA: TGTGCCAGCAGCCCGAAATCGATTCCGGGACAGGGATTTCTTCATACGCAGTATTTT. Amino acid sequence: CASSPKSIPGQGFLHTQYF.

The chain links TRBV11-2 to TRBJ2-7; the match to TRBD2 covers 8 bases. This CDR3 is 14 amino acids long. Germline assignment: CDR1 SGHAT and CDR2 FQNNGV. V was pared by 5 bases and J by 7 bases, with 10 bases of the junction left unmatched. This CDR3 is CASSPPGGVREQYF. Here the CDR3 DNA reads TGTGCCAGCAGCCCCCCGGGGGGGGTGAGGGAGCAGTACTTC.

This clone was detected a few times. V gene TRBV11-2 combines with J gene TRBJ1-1; D is unresolved. The CDR3 totals 13 residues. Trimming pared 5 bases from V and 5 bases from J, leaving 12 bases between. Per germline, CDR1 SGHAT and CDR2 FQNNGV. In nucleotides, the CDR3 is TGTGCCAGCAGCCCTTCCCGCGGGACTGAAGCTTTCTTT. Its translation: CASSPSRGTEAFF.

This chain joins TRBV7-8 and TRBJ2-5, with TRBD1 matching over 7 bases. V was pared by 5 bases and J by 4 bases, with 4 bases of the junction left unmatched. The V gene's germline CDR1 is SGHVS and CDR2 FQNEAQ. This CDR3 has 13 amino acids. The CDR3 protein is CASSPGGGETQYF. The CDR3 DNA reads TGTGCCAGCAGCCCAGGGGGTGGAGAGACCCAGTACTTC.

This chain links TRBV15 with TRBJ2-2; D tentatively reads TRBD1 or TRBD2 (5 bases each). This CDR3 region has 15 residues. Germline assignment: CDR1 LNHNV and CDR2 YYDKDF (reference sequence). V lost 0 bases to trimming and J lost 7 bases, with 12 bases between them. The CDR3 DNA reads as TGTGCCACCAGCAGAGATCTCCAGGGACGCGGGGAGCTGTTTTTT. This sequence encodes CATSRDLQGRGELFF.

In regard to this clone: The same CDR3 is also encoded by other DNA sequences in this sample. V gene TRBV7-9 combines with J gene TRBJ2-6; no definite D call. Trimming stripped 0 bases from V and 3 bases from J, with 0 bases between. The CDR3 is 13 amino acids. The germline V gene encodes CDR1 SEHNR and CDR2 FQNEAQ (reference sequence). This CDR3 is CASSLAGANVLTF. In DNA form, the CDR3 reads TGTGCCAGCAGCTTAGCTGGGGCCAACGTCCTGACTTTC.

V and J are TRBV7-7 and TRBJ2-5; the match to TRBD2 covers 11 bases. Germline V gene data show CDR1 as SSHAT and CDR2 as FNYEAQ (reference sequence). The CDR3 loop spans 13 amino acids. With V trimmed by 6 bases and J by 5 bases, 2 bases remained unmatched. The CDR3 DNA follows: TGTGCCAGCAGTCCTAGCGGGAGGGAGACCCAGTACTTC. Its translation: CASSPSGRETQYF.

V and J are TRBV10-3 and TRBJ2-2; 7 nucleotides align to TRBD1. J was trimmed by 6 bases and V by 9 bases; bases with no gene match: 7. The length of the CDR3 is 13 residues. CDR1 and CDR2 from the germline V gene are ENHRY and SYGVKD. CDR3 in amino acids: CAMKGGSAGELFF. The CDR3 nucleotides are TGTGCCATGAAAGGGGGCTCTGCCGGGGAGCTGTTTTTT.

This clone was recorded once. The chain couples TRBV7-8 to TRBJ2-1, with 11 bases aligning to TRBD2. Germline V CDR1 and CDR2: SGHVS, FQNEAQ. The CDR3 consists of 15 residues. The V gene end was trimmed by 4 bases and the J gene end by 10 bases; junction bases not matched to a gene: 9. The CDR3 is CASSSRLAGNREQFF. Written as DNA, the CDR3 is TGTGCCAGCAGCTCCCGACTAGCGGGAAATCGCGAGCAGTTCTTC.

V and J are TRBV28 and TRBJ2-7, with no clear D. CDR1 and CDR2 from the germline V gene are MDHEN and SYDVKM. The CDR3 length is 12 residues. Trimming removed 5 bases from V and 2 bases from J, with 7 bases in between. The CDR3 DNA reads as TGTGCCAGCAGTGATCAAACCTACGAGCAGTACTTC. The encoded protein is CASSDQTYEQYF.

This rearrangement joins TRBV7-2 to TRBJ2-3, with D perhaps TRBD2 (7 bases). Germline values: CDR1 SGHTA, CDR2 FQGNSA. V was clipped by 2 bases and J by 6 bases, with 15 bases between them. The CDR3 spans 15 residues. The CDR3 spells CASSLNGGLRDTQYF. CDR3 nucleotide sequence: TGTGCCAGCAGCTTAAACGGGGGGCTGAGGGATACGCAGTATTTT.

V and J are TRBV5-4 and TRBJ2-1; D is perhaps TRBD1 or TRBD2 (6 bases each). In germline, CDR1 is SGHNT, CDR2 YYREEE (reference sequence). Between the trimmed V and J ends, which lost 4 bases and 4 bases, there was a span of 15 bases. This CDR3 has 15 residues. CDR3 sequence reads: CASSPFRGQYNEQFF. DNA for the CDR3: TGTGCCAGCAGCCCCTTTCGGGGGCAATACAATGAGCAGTTCTTC.

The chain joins TRBV18 to TRBJ2-3, with TRBD2 matching 12 bases. Unmatched junction bases numbered 10, after V lost 5 bases and J lost 4 bases. The CDR3 spans 17 residues. The germline V gene has CDR1 KGHSH and CDR2 LQKENI. CDR3 nucleotides: TGTGCCAGCTCAACCTTTACTAGCGGGAGGTACGCAGATACGCAGTATTTT. This codes for CASSTFTSGRYADTQYF.

The table lists this clone with many counts. J is TRBJ2-4 and V is TRBV15, with D unclear. Trimming cost V 3 bases and J 1 base, with 16 bases left between them. Germline CDR1 LNHNV, CDR2 YYDKDF (reference sequence). The CDR3 covers 17 residues. In DNA form, the CDR3 reads TGTGCCACCAGCAGCTTTACTGCGCCCCGGGCCAAAAACATTCAGTACTTC. Translating it yields CATSSFTAPRAKNIQYF.

The rearrangement uses TRBV6-1 and TRBJ2-5; TRBD2 might be the D (7 bases). V dropped 8 bases and J dropped 6 bases, with 16 bases sitting between them. The length of the CDR3 is 13 residues. The V gene's germline CDR1 is MNHNS and CDR2 SASEGT. Here the CDR3 reads CASEGEGPKTQYF. CDR3 sequence (DNA): TGTGCCAGCGAGGGGGAGGGCCCGAAGACCCAGTACTTC.

The chain has TRBV19 and TRBJ1-4, with a weak D call TRBD1 (5 bases). In germline, CDR1 is LNHDA, CDR2 SQIVND (reference sequence). V was shortened by 3 bases and J by 7 bases, with 12 bases between the two germline ends. This CDR3 comprises 14 residues. CDR3: CASSMGQGGEKLFF. The CDR3 DNA follows: TGTGCCAGTAGTATGGGGCAGGGCGGTGAAAAACTGTTTTTT.

The chain recombines TRBV28 with TRBJ1-4; D is possibly TRBD1 (6 bases). The germline CDR1 and CDR2 sequences are MDHEN and SYDVKM. Trimming left V 2 bases short and J 7 bases short, with 17 bases between. This CDR3 spans 16 amino acids. The chain's CDR3 is CASSLGVRTVGEKLFF. The CDR3, as DNA: TGTGCCAGCAGTTTAGGGGTCAGGACAGTTGGTGAAAAACTGTTTTTT.

V and J are TRBV2 and TRBJ2-7; D is undetermined. The CDR3 length is 11 residues. The V and J ends lost 6 bases and 4 bases respectively, with 7 bases between them. Germline V gene lookup returns CDR1 SNHLY and CDR2 FYNNEI. In DNA form, the CDR3 reads TGTGCCAGCAGCGAGGAGTACGAGCAGTACTTC. This sequence encodes CASSEEYEQYF.

The sample holds a few counts of this clone. The V and J genes are TRBV7-2 and TRBJ2-3; D may correspond to TRBD1 or TRBD2 (5 bases each). This CDR3 is 18 amino acids long. V shed 1 base and J shed 2 bases, with 19 bases lying between them. The germline V gene encodes CDR1 SGHTA and CDR2 FQGNSA. CDR3 in amino acids: CASSLVRVGPQLTDTQYF. In DNA, the CDR3 is TGTGCCAGCAGCTTAGTGCGGGTGGGACCCCAACTCACAGATACGCAGTATTTT.